This T cell receptor (beta chain) was captured in a study of post-analysis software for immune sequencing data. Points from the study as a whole: Relative to controls, patients with multiple sclerosis showed significantly lower normalized Chao1 diversity. Four or five TRBV segments, TRBV5-6, TRBV5-1 and TRBV20-1 among them, were found more frequent in patients than controls.

Ten or more counts support this clonotype. Its cognate antigen is unknown. Unique molecular identifiers were carried by the TCR beta cDNA libraries. MiXCR, run by TCRdb on the PCR reads, gives a single entry per CDR3 protein. The repertoire includes 150,000 to 200,000 distinct CDR3 sequences, approximately 30% of them detected once, and around 1.5% sits in the top ten. Deletions cut 8 bases from V and 7 bases from J, with 18 bases between. This CDR3 region has 14 residues. The sequencing input was blood. The V and J genes are TRBV12-3 or TRBV12-4 and TRBJ2-4; D is uncertain. This receptor was taken from a girl aged 10-17 years with multiple sclerosis. The CDR3 bases are TGTGCCAGCGGCCTTAGGACGGCCGGGAACATTCAGTACTTC. It yields the protein CASGLRTAGNIQYF.